The entry below gives a single T cell receptor (beta chain) sequence along with its context. Enrolled during active infection, Seattle patients were then followed longitudinally. Sequencing was performed with immunoSEQ multiplex PCR; in TCRdb, only in-frame clones are kept and a portion is missing. Of 95,000 to 150,000 clones in the sample, roughly 72% were seen once. V lost 1 base and J lost 5, with 11 bases in between. Germline CDR1 and CDR2: SGHTA and FQGNSA. This CDR3 comprises 14 residues. These data come from a study of blood T cell repertoires in COVID-19. The sequencing sample was made of peripheral blood. The chain has TRBV7-2 and TRBJ1-2; D perhaps matches TRBD1 (6 bases). The source is an elderly man with COVID-19, enrolled during active disease. The chain's CDR3 is CASSLGGRIYGYTF. The CDR3 DNA is TGTGCCAGCAGCTTAGGGGGGCGGATTTATGGCTACACCTTC.